This T cell receptor beta chain was observed in a study of blood T cell repertoires in COVID-19. Study at large: Sample material is recorded as cDNA or gDNA derived from T cells, B-cell-depleted T cells, or PBMCs.

Libraries were prepared by immunoSEQ multiplex PCR; TCRdb keeps only in-frame clonotypes and omits some of them. This table holds under 400,000 clones, approximately 90% found once. CDR3 length equals 15 residues. Germline V CDR1 and CDR2: KGHDR, SFDVKD. V gave up 0 bases and J gave up 4 bases, with 11 bases separating them. Sequenced material: peripheral blood. This TCR came from a woman between 55 and 75 years old with COVID-19, enrolled during active disease. The rearrangement joins TRBV24-1 to TRBJ2-5, with a possible D match to TRBD2 (6 bases). The CDR3 is CATSDLPGGGETQYF. CDR3 nucleotides: TGTGCCACCAGTGATTTGCCCGGGGGTGGAGAGACCCAGTACTTC.